The 6 T cell receptor beta chains in this list originate from one sample, sequenced in a study of blood T cells in healthy people across ages. A sample-barcoded 5' primer and a J-beta primer mix were used in a second PCR of roughly 6 to 11 cycles. Using its own MiXCR run on the 5' RACE reads, TCRdb lists one record per CDR3 protein. The sample has 450,000 to 650,000 distinct CDR3 sequences; about 25% are singletons. This sample was also put to use in a study of T cells of mothers and their children.

Sequencing input: blood. The receptors originated from a boy under 18 in good health.

This clonotype was found a few times. The chain links TRBV30 to TRBJ1-1, with no clear D. V lost 7 bases to trimming and J lost 0 bases, with 12 bases between them. Per the germline V gene, CDR1 is GTSNPN and CDR2 is SVGIG (reference sequence). The CDR3 runs to 13 residues. The CDR3 here is CASQDSLNTEAFF. The CDR3 region has the DNA TGTGCCTCCCAGGATTCTCTGAACACTGAAGCTTTCTTT.

The chain uses TRBV9 and TRBJ2-2, with unresolved D. The CDR3 spans 18 residues. V lost 0 bases and J 0 bases, leaving 15 bases between the germline ends. Germline CDR1 is SGDLS and CDR2 is YYNGEE. The CDR3 coding sequence is TGTGCCAGCAGCGTAGCTGTGAGGAGTCAGACGAACACCGGGGAGCTGTTTTTT. Translating it yields CASSVAVRSQTNTGELFF.

This clonotype has just a few counts. The chain has TRBV19 and TRBJ2-1; D unresolved. The V end lost 0 bases, the J end lost 10 bases, and 7 bases lay between the germline ends. Per germline, CDR1 LNHDA and CDR2 SQIVND (reference sequence). The CDR3 is 12 amino acids. CDR3 in amino acids: CASSIEGSEQFF. The CDR3 DNA follows: TGTGCCAGTAGTATAGAGGGTTCCGAGCAGTTCTTC.

This clonotype was picked up many times. The CDR3 coding sequence is TGTGCCAGCAGTTACATCAGGGCCGGGGAGCTGTTTTTT. This gives the protein CASSYIRAGELFF. This chain uses TRBV6-6 with TRBJ2-2, with D possibly matching TRBD1 (5 bases). Germline V gives CDR1 MNHNY, CDR2 SVGAGI (reference sequence). This CDR3 contains 13 residues. Trimming took off 2 bases at V and 6 bases at J, with 7 bases between the two ends.

This rearrangement joins TRBV3-1 to TRBJ2-7, with a possible D match to TRBD2 (7 bases). V dropped 5 bases and J dropped 5 bases, with 16 bases sitting between them. CDR3 length equals 14 residues. Germline V gives CDR1 LGHDT, CDR2 YNNKEL (reference sequence). The CDR3 protein is CASSSRGGDHEQYF. In DNA, the CDR3 is TGTGCCAGCAGCTCCCGAGGGGGGGACCACGAGCAGTACTTC.

V gene TRBV19 combines with J gene TRBJ2-4; D remains ambiguous. Trimming stripped 3 bases from V and 13 bases from J, with 13 bases between. Germline V lookup: CDR1 LNHDA, CDR2 SQIVND (reference sequence). The CDR3 loop spans 12 amino acids. The CDR3 DNA sequence: TGTGCCAGTAGTATTATCTCAGGCCCCCAGTACTTC. As protein: CASSIISGPQYF.